The rows below give T cell receptor beta chains drawn from one sample of a study of vaccination effects on CD4 cells after COVID-19. Profiling relied on immunoSEQ multiplex PCR, and the TCRdb table lists in-frame clones only, not all of them. The data hold nearly 30,000 clones, with 74% observed a single time. No antigen has been assigned to these receptors. Material: CD4+ T cells from PBMCs cultured with HCoV-OC43 spike peptides, obtained after COVID-19 vaccination. The receptors here all came from a human donor who received a COVID-19 vaccine. Both conserved end residues are part of each CDR3. The order of the fields is clone size, J gene, V gene, D gene, CDR3 DNA, CDR3 protein. D genes are given only for firm matches. Not all rows give a size; the values are once, few, many and, for expanded clones, a class.

clone_size: few
j_call: TRBJ2-2
v_call: TRBV10-1
d_call: -
cdr3_nt: TGCGCCAGCAGTGAGTCTTATGGGGCGCGATCCACCGGGGAGCTGTTTTTT
cdr3_aa: CASSESYGARSTGELFF

clone_size: -
j_call: TRBJ1-1
v_call: TRBV7-9
d_call: -
cdr3_nt: TGTGCCAGCAGCCTCGACCAGGGGCGAGCTTTCTTT
cdr3_aa: CASSLDQGRAFF

clone_size: -
j_call: TRBJ1-3
v_call: TRBV19
d_call: TRBD1
cdr3_nt: TGTGCCAGTAGTAGACAGGGGATCGGAAACACCATATATTTT
cdr3_aa: CASSRQGIGNTIYF

clone_size: -
j_call: TRBJ1-3
v_call: TRBV5-1
d_call: TRBD1
cdr3_nt: TGCGCCAGCAGCAGAACAGGGGACTCTGGAAACACCATATATTTT
cdr3_aa: CASSRTGDSGNTIYF

clone_size: -
j_call: TRBJ2-7
v_call: TRBV5-1
d_call: TRBD1
cdr3_nt: TGCGCCAGCAGTTACGACGGGACAGGACCCTACGAGCAGTACTTC
cdr3_aa: CASSYDGTGPYEQYF

clone_size: -
j_call: TRBJ2-1
v_call: TRBV19
d_call: TRBD1
cdr3_nt: TGTGCCAGTAGGGGACAGGCCTACAATGAGCAGTTCTTC
cdr3_aa: CASRGQAYNEQFF

clone_size: -
j_call: TRBJ1-5
v_call: TRBV5-1
d_call: -
cdr3_nt: TGCGCCAGCAGCTTGGCAGGACAGCAGCATCAGCCCCAGCATTTT
cdr3_aa: CASSLAGQQHQPQHF

clone_size: -
j_call: TRBJ2-7
v_call: TRBV4-1
d_call: TRBD2
cdr3_nt: TGCGCCAGCAGCCAAGATCACCAGCGGGGGGCCTACGAGCAGTACTTC
cdr3_aa: CASSQDHQRGAYEQYF

clone_size: -
j_call: TRBJ2-3
v_call: TRBV3-1/TRBV3-2
d_call: TRBD2
cdr3_nt: TGTGCCAGCAGCCAAGGGACTAGATCCACAGATACGCAGTATTTT
cdr3_aa: CASSQGTRSTDTQYF

clone_size: -
j_call: TRBJ1-1
v_call: TRBV10-2
d_call: -
cdr3_nt: TGCGCCAGCAGTGTATCTTACAGGCCGAACACTGAAGCTTTCTTT
cdr3_aa: CASSVSYRPNTEAFF

clone_size: -
j_call: TRBJ1-4
v_call: TRBV5-6
d_call: -
cdr3_nt: TGTGCCAGCAGCTCCTACGGGAGGTCTAATGAAAAACTGTTTTTT
cdr3_aa: CASSSYGRSNEKLFF

clone_size: once
j_call: TRBJ2-2
v_call: TRBV2
d_call: -
cdr3_nt: TGTGCCAGCAGTGTCGAGGGCCCCGGGGAGCTGTTTTTT
cdr3_aa: CASSVEGPGELFF

clone_size: -
j_call: TRBJ1-2
v_call: TRBV6-1
d_call: -
cdr3_nt: TGTGCCAGCAGTGATTTGGGGGAGCCCTATGGCTACACCTTC
cdr3_aa: CASSDLGEPYGYTF

clone_size: -
j_call: TRBJ2-1
v_call: TRBV29-1
d_call: -
cdr3_nt: TGCAGCGTTGAAAGGGGCGGACGGGGAGTCTTC
cdr3_aa: CSVERGGRGVF

clone_size: once
j_call: TRBJ2-1
v_call: TRBV5-1
d_call: TRBD2
cdr3_nt: TGCGCCAGCAGCTTGGGGGGGAGGGACGCGCAGTTCTTC
cdr3_aa: CASSLGGRDAQFF

clone_size: -
j_call: TRBJ2-4
v_call: TRBV5-1
d_call: TRBD2
cdr3_nt: TGCGCCAGCAGCTCCCCAGCGGGAGACATTCAGTACTTC
cdr3_aa: CASSSPAGDIQYF

clone_size: once
j_call: TRBJ2-1
v_call: TRBV11-3
d_call: -
cdr3_nt: TGTGCCAGCAGCTTAGATCAGGGAGGTTCCAGCTCCTACAATGAGCAGTTCTTC
cdr3_aa: CASSLDQGGSSSYNEQFF

clone_size: -
j_call: TRBJ1-5
v_call: TRBV7-9
d_call: -
cdr3_nt: TGTGCCAGCAGCTTAGGTTATAGCAATCAGCCCCAGCATTTT
cdr3_aa: CASSLGYSNQPQHF

clone_size: -
j_call: TRBJ2-5
v_call: TRBV5-1
d_call: -
cdr3_nt: TGCGCCAGCACCCGGGACACCGTTTTGGAGACCCAGTACTTC
cdr3_aa: CASTRDTVLETQYF

clone_size: few
j_call: TRBJ2-2
v_call: TRBV28
d_call: -
cdr3_nt: TGTGCCAGCAGAGTCTCTTCGAACACCGGGGAGCTGTTTTTT
cdr3_aa: CASRVSSNTGELFF

clone_size: large
j_call: TRBJ2-3
v_call: TRBV3-1/TRBV3-2
d_call: TRBD2
cdr3_nt: TGTGCCAGCAGCCAAGAGTTCGGTAGCGGGAAGGATACGCAGTATTTT
cdr3_aa: CASSQEFGSGKDTQYF

clone_size: -
j_call: TRBJ2-3
v_call: TRBV14
d_call: -
cdr3_nt: TGTGCCAGCAGCCAAGATTTTCGGACATCAACTGGAGATACGCAGTATTTT
cdr3_aa: CASSQDFRTSTGDTQYF

clone_size: -
j_call: TRBJ1-5
v_call: TRBV2
d_call: -
cdr3_nt: TGTGCCAGCATACTAGGGTCAGACAATCAGCCCCAGCATTTT
cdr3_aa: CASILGSDNQPQHF

clone_size: -
j_call: TRBJ1-1
v_call: TRBV30
d_call: TRBD1
cdr3_nt: TGTGCCTGGGGGGGACAGGGGGGCACTGAAGCTTTCTTT
cdr3_aa: CAWGGQGGTEAFF

clone_size: -
j_call: TRBJ2-2
v_call: TRBV6-5
d_call: -
cdr3_nt: TGTGCCAGCAGTTACGAGGTGGCAGCGAACACCGGGGAGCTGTTTTTT
cdr3_aa: CASSYEVAANTGELFF

clone_size: -
j_call: TRBJ1-2
v_call: TRBV19
d_call: -
cdr3_nt: TGTGCCAGTAGTATAGTGTCAAACTATGGCTACACCTTC
cdr3_aa: CASSIVSNYGYTF